A single sample gave rise to the 26 T cell receptor beta chains below, sequenced in a study of identical twins (dated by TCRdb to about 2016). Library preparation was by 5' RACE. Sequenced on an Illumina HiSeq 2000. TCRdb reworked the public reads: Q25 trimming with fastp, MiXCR clone assembly, productive beta chains retained. For every CDR3 protein sequence, its rows merge into one entry that carries the most common genes and DNA. The sample data list some 1,600,000 distinct CDR3 sequences, and roughly a third of these were observed just once. The ten largest clones take up around 0.3% of the sample. Specimen: cord blood. The receptors originated from a newborn girl in good health.

The chain recombines TRBV28 with TRBJ2-5; D possibly corresponds to TRBD2 (6 bases). CDR1 MDHEN and CDR2 SYDVKM come from the germline V gene. V lost 4 bases, J lost 2 bases, and 11 bases lay in between. The CDR3 is made up of 14 amino acids. Here the CDR3 reads CASSSLGTQETQYF. CDR3 coding DNA: TGTGCCAGCAGTTCCCTCGGGACTCAAGAGACCCAGTACTTC. Looking up the rest from reference TRBV28 and TRBJ2-5 gives the full variable domain: DVKVTQSSRYLVKRTGEKVFLECVQDMDHENMFWYRQDPGLGLRLIYFSYDVKMKEKGDIPEGYSVSREKKERFSLILESASTNQTSMYLCASSSLGTQETQYFGPGTRLLVL.

The chain recombines TRBV6-5 with TRBJ2-1, with 9 bases identical to TRBD1. Looked up from germline, CDR1 is MNHEY and CDR2 is SVGAGI. The CDR3 is 14 residues long. V gave up 8 bases and J gave up 9 bases; unmatched junction bases: 11. CDR3 sequence reads: CASSPGTGISEQFF. In nucleotides, the CDR3 is TGTGCCAGCTCCCCTGGGACAGGGATCAGTGAGCAGTTCTTC.

This clonotype occurred a few times. This chain connects TRBV21-1 to TRBJ2-5; the table's TRBD1 call for D was not verified on the DNA. TRBV21-1 is classified as a pseudogene. There are 15 residues in the CDR3. The chain's CDR3 is CASSNEFTRAETQYF. The CDR3 DNA sequence: TGTGCCAGCAGCAACGAATTTACCCGGGCAGAGACCCAGTACTTC.

The V call is TRBV20-1, the J call TRBJ2-1; no firm D call. Looked up from germline, CDR1 is DFQATT and CDR2 is SNEGSKA (reference sequence). Deletions cut 0 bases from V and 4 bases from J, with 16 bases between. The CDR3 totals 16 residues. CDR3 nucleotides: TGCAGTGCTAGAGACCCCGAAAGGACCTGGTACAATGAGCAGTTCTTC. Protein sequence: CSARDPERTWYNEQFF.

The chain joins TRBV6-6 to TRBJ1-6; 8 bases match TRBD1. Germline V gene sequence: CDR1 MNHNY, CDR2 SVGAGI (reference sequence). This CDR3 comprises 16 residues. V lost 7 bases and J lost 0; bases outside the gene matches: 5. The CDR3 protein is CASTQTGGSYNSPLHF. For the CDR3, the DNA is TGTGCCAGCACTCAAACAGGGGGCTCCTATAATTCACCCCTCCACTTT.

This clonotype showed up just a few times. The chain has TRBV5-1 and TRBJ2-5, with unresolved D. Germline CDR1 and CDR2: SGHRS and YFSETQ. V dropped 1 base and J dropped 6 bases, with 16 bases sitting between them. This CDR3 spans 15 amino acids. CDR3 DNA sequence: TGCGCCAGCAGCTTGTTAGCCCGGGCTGTGAAGACCCAGTACTTC. Translation: CASSLLARAVKTQYF.

In DNA, the CDR3 is TGTGCCAGCAGGTTTGGGACATTGAACACTGAAGCTTTCTTT. Protein sequence: CASRFGTLNTEAFF. The chain employs TRBV12-3 or TRBV12-4 and TRBJ1-1; maybe TRBD1 (6 bases). The V end lost 6 bases, the J end lost 0 bases, and 11 bases lay between the germline ends. CDR3 length: 14 residues.

This clonotype turned up a few times. The chain joins TRBV7-2 to TRBJ2-4; 9 bases are a match to TRBD1. CDR3 length equals 16 residues. Germline CDR1 is SGHTA and CDR2 is FQGNSA. V shed 4 bases and J 0 bases; nucleotides not matched to a gene: 4. The CDR3 DNA follows: TGTGCCAGCAGCTCCGGGGACAGGGTAGCCAAAAACATTCAGTACTTC. It translates to CASSSGDRVAKNIQYF.

This clonotype was counted between two and nine times. The chain recombines TRBV6-6 with TRBJ2-7, with 9 bases identical to TRBD2. Germline CDR1 is MNHNY and CDR2 is SVGAGI (reference sequence). The CDR3 spans 15 residues. V trimming: 6 bases; J trimming: 0 bases; junction bases outside the gene matches: 6. The CDR3, as DNA: TGTGCCAGCAGACGACTAGCGGAAAGCTCCTACGAGCAGTACTTC. Protein sequence: CASRRLAESSYEQYF.

This clonotype was counted only a few times. The J gene is TRBJ2-1, the V gene TRBV10-3, with D tentatively TRBD2 (6 bases). The CDR3 is made up of 16 amino acids. The germline gives CDR1 ENHRY, CDR2 SYGVKD. The V end was cut by 7 bases, the J end by 9 bases, with 25 bases between. Written as DNA, the CDR3 is TGTGCCATCACCGCAGGAGGGGCCTTCCCCAAGGGTGAGCAGTTCTTC. It specifies CAITAGGAFPKGEQFF.

This sequence joins TRBV5-1 and TRBJ1-4; 8 bases fit TRBD1. V trimming: 4 bases; J trimming: 4 bases; junction bases outside the gene matches: 6. CDR3 length: 15 residues. Germline V gene lookup returns CDR1 SGHRS and CDR2 YFSETQ. CDR3 amino acids: CASSPRQGHNEKLFF. CDR3 nucleotides: TGCGCCAGCAGCCCGAGACAGGGGCATAATGAAAAACTGTTTTTT.

The chain combines TRBV7-2 with TRBJ1-6; D remains ambiguous. This CDR3 region has 11 residues. From germline, CDR1 is SGHTA and CDR2 FQGNSA. The V and J ends lost 6 bases and 10 bases respectively, with 7 bases between them. CDR3 residues: CASSFDSPLHF. The CDR3 DNA follows: TGTGCCAGCAGTTTTGACTCACCCCTCCACTTT.

This clonotype was seen a few times. The chain uses TRBV24-1 and TRBJ2-3, with D maybe TRBD2 (6 bases). The CDR3 sequence is 13 residues long. V was pared by 9 bases and J by 4 bases, with 13 bases between. The germline CDR1 and CDR2 sequences are KGHDR and SFDVKD. The CDR3 bases are TGTGCCACCGCGGGATCTTGGGCAGATACGCAGTATTTT. This sequence encodes CATAGSWADTQYF.

This clonotype was observed a handful of times. The J gene is TRBJ1-5, the V gene TRBV5-1; D unclear. CDR1 SGHRS and CDR2 YFSETQ come from the germline V gene. Trimming stripped 4 bases from V and 3 bases from J, with 14 bases between. There are 15 residues in the CDR3. The CDR3: CASSLDGAPNQPQHF. In nucleotides, the CDR3 is TGCGCCAGCAGCCTGGACGGCGCCCCCAATCAGCCCCAGCATTTT.

As to this clonotype: A junction boundary mismatches the germline segment, possibly from a read error. V is TRBV28 and J is TRBJ1-6; possibly TRBD1 for D (5 bases). CDR3 length: 14 residues. Germline V CDR1 and CDR2: MDHEN, SYDVKM. The CDR3 DNA is TGTGCCAGCCGCAGGGCGGCCTATAATTCACCCCCCCACTTT. Translated, it gives CASRRAAYNSPPHF.

Only one count was recorded for this clonotype. This chain connects TRBV7-9 to TRBJ2-6; a possible D gene is TRBD1 (5 bases). The CDR3 is 16 amino acids. From germline, CDR1 is SEHNR and CDR2 FQNEAQ (reference sequence). V lost 5 bases and J lost 4, with 15 bases in between. The CDR3 bases are TGTGCCAGCAGCCCGCCCCCAGGGCTCGGGGCCAACGTCCTGACTTTC. Protein product: CASSPPPGLGANVLTF.

This clonotype was found a few times. The chain couples TRBV7-9 to TRBJ1-2; D perhaps matches TRBD1 (5 bases). The CDR3 is 14 amino acids. The germline V gene has CDR1 SEHNR and CDR2 FQNEAQ (reference sequence). Trimming stripped 4 bases from V and 2 bases from J, with 11 bases between. CDR3 sequence (DNA): TGTGCCAGCAGCTCGGGACTTCCGAACTATGGCTACACCTTC. It is translated as CASSSGLPNYGYTF.

This rearrangement joins TRBV7-9 to TRBJ2-1; D possibly corresponds to TRBD1 (6 bases). The CDR3 is 14 residues long. Trimming stripped 1 base from V and 10 bases from J, with 14 bases between. The germline CDR1 and CDR2 sequences are SEHNR and FQNEAQ (reference sequence). The CDR3 loop is CASSLGQVFYEQFF. CDR3 nucleotides: TGTGCCAGCAGCTTAGGACAGGTCTTCTACGAGCAGTTCTTC.

This clonotype was seen a handful of times. This chain uses TRBV7-2 with TRBJ2-5; D is undetermined. Trimming stripped 5 bases from V and 0 bases from J, with 16 bases between. The CDR3 is 16 residues long. Germline V lookup: CDR1 SGHTA, CDR2 FQGNSA. The CDR3 DNA sequence: TGTGCCAGCAGCGTAGGTGGTAGATTCTACCAAGAGACCCAGTACTTC. Its translation: CASSVGGRFYQETQYF.

The CDR3 reads CASSPTISAYEQYF. CDR3 DNA sequence: TGCGCCAGCAGTCCGACTATATCCGCCTACGAGCAGTACTTC. The chain has TRBV5-1 and TRBJ2-7; maybe TRBD2 (5 bases). The CDR3 sequence is 14 residues long. The germline V gene has CDR1 SGHRS and CDR2 YFSETQ. Trimming pared 5 bases from V and 2 bases from J, leaving 14 bases between.

This clonotype occurred a few times. The chain employs TRBV20-1 and TRBJ2-5; 11 nucleotides agree with TRBD2. Trimming removed 6 bases from V and 3 bases from J; junction bases left unmatched: 6. Germline assignment: CDR1 DFQATT and CDR2 SNEGSKA (reference sequence). The CDR3 is 14 amino acids. The CDR3 is CSAHGGLAEETQYF. The CDR3 DNA follows: TGCAGTGCGCATGGGGGACTAGCGGAAGAGACCCAGTACTTC.

The rearrangement links TRBV19 to TRBJ2-5, with D possibly matching TRBD1 (6 bases). Deletions cut 4 bases from V and 0 bases from J, with 9 bases between. Germline-derived CDR1 and CDR2 are LNHDA and SQIVND (reference sequence). This CDR3 is 14 amino acids long. The CDR3 protein is CASSNRVNQETQYF. CDR3 bases: TGTGCCAGTAGTAACAGGGTGAACCAAGAGACCCAGTACTTC.

The genes are TRBV2 and TRBJ2-1, with 13 bases fitting TRBD2. The J call may not be correct, given that the DNA end is closer to TRBJ2-7. The CDR3 contains 15 residues. Germline V gene lookup returns CDR1 SNHLY and CDR2 FYNNEI. DNA of the CDR3: TGTGCCAGCAGTGTGAGACTAGCGGGGGGCAATGAGCAGTACTTC. Translation gives CASSVRLAGGNEQYF.

DNA of the CDR3: TGTGCCAGCAGTACCCCCGGTCACCAAGAGACCCAGTACTTC. This gives the protein CASSTPGHQETQYF. J is TRBJ2-5 and V is TRBV6-5; D is ambiguous. Germline-derived CDR1 and CDR2 are MNHEY and SVGAGI. This CDR3 contains 14 residues. Trimming cost V 5 bases and J 0 bases, with 10 bases left between them.

The CDR3 loop is CASSEFAAPNEKLFF. DNA for the CDR3: TGTGCCAGCAGTGAATTCGCTGCCCCTAATGAAAAACTGTTTTTT. The rearrangement uses TRBV6-1 and TRBJ1-4; the D is unclear. Trimming pared 2 bases from V and 3 bases from J, leaving 10 bases between. Germline assignment: CDR1 MNHNS and CDR2 SASEGT. The CDR3 totals 15 residues.

The chain is built from TRBV10-1 and TRBJ2-1, with TRBD2 matching over 13 bases. Trimming removed 5 bases from V and 6 bases from J; junction bases left unmatched: 4. The CDR3 contains 15 residues. From germline, CDR1 is WNHNN and CDR2 SYGVQD (reference sequence). This CDR3 reads CASSPTSGGINEQFF. The CDR3 DNA sequence: TGCGCCAGCAGTCCGACTAGCGGGGGGATCAATGAGCAGTTCTTC.